This paragraph covers one T cell receptor beta chain sequence. What it binds is not known. These data come from a study of shared clonotypes between healthy human individuals. Study at large: For every donor, three CD4 naive, three CD4 memory, two CD8 naive and one CD8 memory plates were used.

Sequencing was at deep level. Data came from immunoSEQ multiplex PCR; TCRdb stores just in-frame clones and leaves some out. Among about 1.5 million clones listed, under 99% were seen once. Study-wide results and limits: Clonotypes shared by all four donors outscored non-shared clonotypes in generation probability. The low donor count limited represented genetic and exposure-history diversity.

The sequencing input was naive CD4+ T cells sorted from blood. Subset noted: CD45RA+ positively selected. The TCR originated in a man aged 25 to 40 in good health.

In nucleotides, the CDR3 is TGTGCCAGCAGGGCACGTACTAGCGGGCCAACCCAAAAGAACAATGAGCAGTTCTTC. This codes for CASRARTSGPTQKNNEQFF. The V call is TRBV7-9, the J call TRBJ2-1; 9 bases fit TRBD2. V lost 6 bases and J lost 5; bases outside the gene matches: 20. CDR1 SEHNR and CDR2 FQNEAQ come from the germline V gene (reference sequence). This CDR3 has 19 amino acids. Looking up the rest from reference TRBV7-9 and TRBJ2-1 gives the full variable domain: DTGVSQNPRHKITKRGQNVTFRCDPISEHNRLYWYRQTLGQGPEFLTYFQNEAQLEKSRLLSDRFSAERPKGSFSTLEIQRTEQGDSAMYLCASRARTSGPTQKNNEQFFGPGTRLTVL.